This T cell receptor (beta chain) stems from a study of memory CD4+ T cells and cytomegalovirus serostatus. Single viable CD3+CD4+CD8-CD45RO+ cells were sorted as the memory CD4+ T cells. Total CD4+ T cells were enriched by CD4 positive selection. Assay used: immunoSEQ multiplex PCR; TCRdb lists only in-frame clones, some missing. The table lists 40,000 to 55,000 clones, around four fifths of them singletons. The V and J ends lost 3 bases and 4 bases, in that order; junction bases with no gene match: 13. In germline, CDR1 is SEHNR, CDR2 FQNEAQ (reference sequence). The CDR3 spans 17 residues. This clone occurred once.

This receptor was taken from an adult in good health and CMV-seropositive. This rearrangement joins TRBV7-9 to TRBJ1-1; 8 bases align to TRBD1. Material for sequencing was memory CD4+ T cells from blood. DNA for the CDR3: TGTGCCAGCAGCTTCGGGGGGACAGGAGCCCCGGGCACTGAAGCTTTCTTT. Translated: CASSFGGTGAPGTEAFF. The entire variable domain, with the rest obtained from reference TRBV7-9 and TRBJ1-1, is as follows: DTGVSQNPRHKITKRGQNVTFRCDPISEHNRLYWYRQTLGQGPEFLTYFQNEAQLEKSRLLSDRFSAERPKGSFSTLEIQRTEQGDSAMYLCASSFGGTGAPGTEAFFGQGTRLTVV.